These 26 T cell receptor beta chains were sequenced from one sample in a study of T cell changes during pregnancy in multiple sclerosis. Sequencing was performed with immunoSEQ multiplex PCR; in TCRdb, only in-frame clones are kept and a portion is missing. Among 20,000 to 30,000 clones listed, more than 75% were seen once. Sample: CD4+ T cells from peripheral blood mononuclear cells, taken in the first trimester of pregnancy. The receptors originated from a female donor in good health, enrolled as a control in a pregnancy study.

This clone was picked up a small number of times. The V gene is TRBV5-4, the J gene TRBJ2-1, with 7 bases matching TRBD1. With V trimmed by 4 bases and J by 9 bases, 7 bases remained unmatched. The CDR3 is made up of 13 amino acids. Germline CDR1 reads SGHNT; CDR2 reads YYREEE (reference sequence). CDR3 in DNA: TGTGCCAGCAGCGCTGGACAGGCCGCTGAGCAGTTCTTC. Translating it yields CASSAGQAAEQFF.

The chain employs TRBV20-1 and TRBJ2-5; tentatively, D is TRBD2 (6 bases). The V gene's germline CDR1 is DFQATT and CDR2 SNEGSKA (reference sequence). This CDR3 is built from 11 residues. The V end lost 8 bases, the J end lost 5 bases, and 12 bases lay between the germline ends. CDR3 in amino acids: CSPRERETQYF. The DNA for the CDR3 is TGCAGTCCCCGGGAGAGGGAGACCCAGTACTTC.

The genes are TRBV27 and TRBJ1-5, with 9 bases matching TRBD1. CDR1 is MNHEY, CDR2 SMNVEV, per germline (reference sequence). Germline trimming cut 8 bases from V and 6 bases from J; bases unmatched to any gene: 11. The CDR3 contains 15 residues. The CDR3 region has the DNA TGTGCCAGCCAAGACGGGACAGGGAGTGGTCAGCCCCAGCATTTT. Its protein product is CASQDGTGSGQPQHF.

This clone showed up just once. V usage is TRBV9 and J usage is TRBJ2-7, with D perhaps TRBD2 (6 bases). The germline CDR1 and CDR2 sequences are SGDLS and YYNGEE. V gave up 2 bases and J gave up 3 bases, with 15 bases separating them. There are 15 residues in the CDR3. The CDR3 loop is CASSVGVGGNYEQYF. DNA of the CDR3: TGTGCCAGCAGCGTCGGGGTCGGGGGAAACTACGAGCAGTACTTC.

The chain recombines TRBV18 with TRBJ2-7; the D gene is possibly TRBD1 (5 bases). Germline CDR1 KGHSH, CDR2 LQKENI. Trimming shortened V by 3 bases and J by 6 bases, and 9 bases separated the two germline ends. The CDR3 loop spans 12 amino acids. The chain's CDR3 is CASSPVQGEQYF. The CDR3 nucleotides read TGTGCCAGCTCACCGGTCCAGGGCGAGCAGTACTTC.

The count of this clone is one. J is TRBJ2-1 and V is TRBV10-3; D is perhaps TRBD1 (6 bases). Germline-derived CDR1 and CDR2 are ENHRY and SYGVKD. The CDR3 sequence is 15 residues long. The germline V and J ends were trimmed by 3 bases and 8 bases, with 17 bases remaining between them. The CDR3 DNA reads TGTGCCATCAGTGAAGGTCAGGGGATGGGCGATGAGCAGTTCTTC. It yields the protein CAISEGQGMGDEQFF.

The V and J genes are TRBV7-9 and TRBJ1-4, with unresolved D. The ends were cut back, 1 base at V and 10 bases at J, with 4 bases in the middle. This CDR3 region has 11 residues. The germline V gene has CDR1 SEHNR and CDR2 FQNEAQ (reference sequence). CDR3 amino acids: CASSLDGKLFF. In DNA form, the CDR3 reads TGTGCCAGCAGCTTAGACGGAAAACTGTTTTTT.

The CDR3 sequence: CASSLNRGRDTF. CDR3 in DNA: TGTGCCAGCAGCCTAAATCGCGGCCGGGACACCTTC. The chain employs TRBV11-2 and TRBJ1-2; D is uncertain. Looked up from germline, CDR1 is SGHAT and CDR2 is FQNNGV. The CDR3 is 12 amino acids. V lost 5 bases, J lost 12 bases, and 16 bases lay in between. Based on the CDR3 plus reference TRBV11-2 and TRBJ1-2, the full variable domain is EAGVAQSPRYKIIEKRQSVAFWCNPISGHATLYWYQQILGQGPKLLIQFQNNGVVDDSQLPKDRFSAERLKGVDSTLKIQPAKLEDSAVYLCASSLNRGRDTFGSGTRLTVV.

The chain uses TRBV18 and TRBJ1-1; 7 bases fit TRBD1. This CDR3 has 15 residues. Per germline, CDR1 KGHSH and CDR2 LQKENI. V dropped 3 bases and J dropped 7; count of bases not matched to a gene: 11. The CDR3 DNA reads TGTGCCAGCTCACCGAAGACAGGGCCCACCCGTGAAGCTTTCTTT. It specifies CASSPKTGPTREAFF. Drawing the rest from reference TRBV18 and TRBJ1-1, the complete variable domain is NAGVMQNPRHLVRRRGQEARLRCSPMKGHSHVYWYRQLPEEGLKFMVYLQKENIIDESGMPKERFSAEFPKEGPSILRIQQVVRGDSAAYFCASSPKTGPTREAFFGQGTRLTVV.

This chain links TRBV28 with TRBJ2-1; D is ambiguous. There are 11 residues in the CDR3. Germline V gene sequence: CDR1 MDHEN, CDR2 SYDVKM. Trimming took off 6 bases at V and 8 bases at J, with 8 bases between the two ends. The CDR3 here is CASRELDEQFF. The CDR3 DNA follows: TGTGCCAGCAGAGAGCTGGATGAGCAGTTCTTC.

The rearrangement links TRBV6-5 to TRBJ1-5; D remains unclear. Germline V lookup: CDR1 MNHEY, CDR2 SVGAGI. Trimming removed 0 bases from V and 2 bases from J, with 11 bases in between. The CDR3 length is 16 residues. CDR3 DNA: TGTGCCAGCAGTTACTCGAATTCGGGAGGCAATCAGCCCCAGCATTTT. It yields the protein CASSYSNSGGNQPQHF.

This clone has just a few counts. The chain uses TRBV5-6 and TRBJ2-5; weak D call: TRBD1 (5 bases). Germline CDR1 reads SGHDT; CDR2 reads YYEEEE. CDR3 length: 13 residues. Between the trimmed V and J ends, which lost 6 bases and 5 bases, there was a span of 14 bases. The CDR3 is CASKTGTPETQYF. Written as DNA, the CDR3 is TGTGCCAGCAAAACAGGTACCCCCGAGACCCAGTACTTC.

V gene TRBV6-6 combines with J gene TRBJ2-1; D is unresolved. The CDR3 covers 14 residues. CDR1 and CDR2 (germline): MNHNY, SVGAGI (reference sequence). V was clipped by 5 bases and J by 0 bases, with 8 bases between them. CDR3 sequence: CASSTQDSYNEQFF. The DNA for the CDR3 is TGTGCCAGCAGTACCCAGGACTCCTACAATGAGCAGTTCTTC.

This clone was recorded a few times. V gene TRBV19 combines with J gene TRBJ2-7; 9 bases line up with TRBD2. The CDR3 is 14 residues long. V dropped 4 bases and J dropped 2; count of bases not matched to a gene: 3. Per the germline V gene, CDR1 is LNHDA and CDR2 is SQIVND (reference sequence). CDR3: CASSRLAEPYEQYF. The CDR3 bases are TGTGCCAGTAGTAGACTAGCGGAACCCTACGAGCAGTACTTC. The full variable domain, completed using reference TRBV19 and TRBJ2-7, is DGGITQSPKYLFRKEGQNVTLSCEQNLNHDAMYWYRQDPGQGLRLIYYSQIVNDFQKGDIAEGYSVSREKKESFPLTVTSAQKNPTAFYLCASSRLAEPYEQYFGPGTRLTVT.

The CDR3 bases are TGTGCCAGCACCCCCAATCTCACTAGCGGGGGATCCTACAATGAGCAGTTCTTC. Protein: CASTPNLTSGGSYNEQFF. V is TRBV25-1 and J is TRBJ2-1; TRBD2 matches 11 bases. V lost 7 bases to trimming and J lost 1 base; unmatched junction nucleotides: 12. This CDR3 comprises 18 residues. Germline-derived CDR1 and CDR2 are MGHDK and SYGVNS. The complete variable domain, with remaining parts taken from reference TRBV25-1 and TRBJ2-1, reads EADIYQTPRYLVIGTGKKITLECSQTMGHDKMYWYQQDPGMELHLIHYSYGVNSTEKGDLSSESTVSRIRTEHFPLTLESARPSHTSQYLCASTPNLTSGGSYNEQFFGPGTRLTVL.

The V call is TRBV10-3, the J call TRBJ2-7; 10 bases match TRBD1. This CDR3 is 12 amino acids long. Germline CDR1 and CDR2: ENHRY and SYGVKD. V trimming: 4 bases; J trimming: 9 bases; junction bases outside the gene matches: 3. In DNA form, the CDR3 reads TGTGCCATCAGTGGACAGGGGGCGGGGCAGTACTTC. It encodes CAISGQGAGQYF.

This clone has just one count. This chain connects TRBV25-1 to TRBJ1-2, with TRBD1 as a possible D gene (6 bases). Trimming pared 1 base from V and 6 bases from J, leaving 9 bases between. CDR3 length: 13 residues. CDR1 is MGHDK and CDR2 is SYGVNS in the germline V gene. The CDR3 loop reads CASSEWEGDGYTF. CDR3 sequence (DNA): TGTGCCAGCAGTGAATGGGAGGGGGATGGCTACACCTTC.

This rearrangement joins TRBV5-1 to TRBJ2-1; 7 bases agree with TRBD2. Germline trimming cut 2 bases from V and 5 bases from J; bases unmatched to any gene: 10. The CDR3 extends over 16 amino acids. CDR1 and CDR2 from the germline V gene are SGHRS and YFSETQ. The CDR3 region has the DNA TGCGCCAGCAGCTTAAGCCCGGGACTATCCGACAATGAGCAGTTCTTC. It codes for CASSLSPGLSDNEQFF.

The J gene is TRBJ2-1, the V gene TRBV27, with 8 bases matching TRBD2. CDR1 and CDR2 (germline): MNHEY, SMNVEV (reference sequence). The V segment lost 7 bases and the J segment 3 bases; nucleotides outside the gene matches: 8. The CDR3 covers 15 residues. CDR3 DNA: TGTGCCAGCACCTCGGCGGGAGGTGGCTACAATGAGCAGTTCTTC. Its protein product is CASTSAGGGYNEQFF.

The rearrangement links TRBV7-2 to TRBJ2-7; 10 positions agree with TRBD1. The CDR3 runs 16 residues. The ends lost 5 bases at V and 1 base at J; junction bases unmatched: 8. The germline CDR1 and CDR2 sequences are SGHTA and FQGNSA. CDR3 in amino acids: CASSEPGQGSSYEQYF. The CDR3 DNA follows: TGTGCCAGCAGCGAACCGGGACAGGGGTCTTCCTACGAGCAGTACTTC.

The rearrangement joins TRBV5-1 to TRBJ2-5; 9 bases are shared with TRBD1. The end of the DNA is better explained by TRBJ2-7, so the J call may be wrong. Germline V gives CDR1 SGHRS, CDR2 YFSETQ. This CDR3 spans 14 amino acids. DNA of the CDR3: TGCGCCAGCAGCCCTGGGACAGGGAGGTACGAGCAGTACTTC. Protein sequence: CASSPGTGRYEQYF.

This chain links TRBV11-2 with TRBJ2-4, with D perhaps assigned TRBD1 or TRBD2 (9 bases each). This CDR3 contains 19 residues. V was pared by 6 bases and J by 0 bases, with 24 bases between. The germline CDR1 and CDR2 sequences are SGHAT and FQNNGV. The CDR3 coding sequence is TGTGCCAGCAGTTTTACAGGGGGCGCGGGAGGGCTAGCCAAAAACATTCAGTACTTC. The encoded protein is CASSFTGGAGGLAKNIQYF.

The gene calls are TRBV2 and TRBJ2-1, with a weak D call TRBD1 (6 bases). The germline V gene has CDR1 SNHLY and CDR2 FYNNEI. The CDR3 spans 15 residues. V was pared by 3 bases and J by 7 bases, with 16 bases between. The CDR3 loop reads CASSEQQGSLNEQFF. The CDR3 nucleotides read TGTGCCAGCAGTGAGCAACAGGGTAGTTTAAATGAGCAGTTCTTC.

The chain joins TRBV9 to TRBJ2-1; TRBD1 matches at 7 bases. The CDR3 extends over 16 amino acids. CDR1 and CDR2 (germline): SGDLS, YYNGEE. V was clipped by 3 bases and J by 7 bases; unmatched bases: 13. The CDR3 DNA is TGTGCCAGCAGCGCCCGGGACAGTTCGGGCAGAAATGAGCAGTTCTTC. This translates into CASSARDSSGRNEQFF.

In DNA, the CDR3 is TGCGCCAGCAGCTTGTCGGGAGCCCCCTACGAGCAGTACTTC. As protein: CASSLSGAPYEQYF. V gene TRBV5-1 combines with J gene TRBJ2-7, with D possibly being TRBD2 (6 bases). V lost 1 base and J lost 2, with 10 bases in between. From germline, CDR1 is SGHRS and CDR2 YFSETQ. The CDR3 covers 14 residues.

This clone was observed a few times. V and J are TRBV12-5 and TRBJ1-3; D gene uncertain. The CDR3 is 14 residues long. V was shortened by 6 bases and J by 1 base, with 10 bases between the two germline ends. Germline CDR1 is LGHNT and CDR2 is FRNRAP. CDR3 nucleotides: TGTGCTAGTGGCTCAGGTGAATCTGGAAACACCATATATTTT. Its translation is CASGSGESGNTIYF.